The rows below give T cell receptor beta chains drawn from one sample of a study of T cells in Graves' hyperthyroidism and ophthalmopathy. MiXCR, applied by TCRdb to the multiplex PCR reads, yields one record per CDR3 protein. The repertoire has some 560,000 distinct CDR3 sequences, 12% to 15% of them found once; the top ten carry about 14%. The sequencing sample was made of blood. These receptors came from a woman in her thirties or forties with Graves' hyperthyroidism. CDR3s include the opening cysteine and the closing phenylalanine or tryptophan. A D gene is named only where the DNA matches it firmly. Size is omitted from some rows. Given values are once, few, many or a class for expanded clones.

cdr3_nt: TGCGCCAGCAGGGGGTGCAGGGTCCTCACCGAGCAGTACTTC; cdr3_aa: CASRGCRVLTEQYF; d_call: .; clone_size: many; j_call: TRBJ2-7; v_call: TRBV5-1
cdr3_nt: TGTGCCAGCAGTTTTAACAGGGAGGATCAGCCCCAGCATTTT; cdr3_aa: CASSFNREDQPQHF; d_call: .; clone_size: many; j_call: TRBJ1-5; v_call: TRBV12-3/TRBV12-4
cdr3_nt: TGTGCCAGCAGAACAGGCGCGGGGCAGCCCCAGCATTTT; cdr3_aa: CASRTGAGQPQHF; d_call: .; clone_size: many; j_call: TRBJ1-5; v_call: TRBV2
cdr3_nt: TGTGCCACCAGTCCTGGACAGGGACCACACAATGAGCAGTTCTTC; cdr3_aa: CATSPGQGPHNEQFF; d_call: TRBD1; clone_size: many; j_call: TRBJ2-1; v_call: TRBV24-1
cdr3_nt: TGTGCCAGTAGTATAGGTAGGAACACCGGGGAGCTGTTTTTT; cdr3_aa: CASSIGRNTGELFF; d_call: .; clone_size: .; j_call: TRBJ2-2; v_call: TRBV19
cdr3_nt: TGCAGCGTTGAGTACGGATTGAACACTGAAGCTTTCTTT; cdr3_aa: CSVEYGLNTEAFF; d_call: .; clone_size: .; j_call: TRBJ1-1; v_call: TRBV29-1
cdr3_nt: TGCGCCAGCAGCCCCTATCCAGGGAGCACTGAAGCTTTCTTT; cdr3_aa: CASSPYPGSTEAFF; d_call: .; clone_size: few; j_call: TRBJ1-1; v_call: TRBV5-1
cdr3_nt: TGCAGTGCTTTCCGTTGGGACACCCTGAACACTGAAGCTTTCTTT; cdr3_aa: CSAFRWDTLNTEAFF; d_call: .; clone_size: many; j_call: TRBJ1-1; v_call: TRBV20-1
cdr3_nt: TGTGCTAGCAGCTTAGCGGGAGGGCCCTCCCCTGAGCAGTTCTTC; cdr3_aa: CASSLAGGPSPEQFF; d_call: TRBD2; clone_size: many; j_call: TRBJ2-1; v_call: TRBV7-7
cdr3_nt: TGTGCCAGCAGCCCTAAGAGTCCTCCTCATACCCAGTACTTC; cdr3_aa: CASSPKSPPHTQYF; d_call: .; clone_size: many; j_call: TRBJ2-5; v_call: TRBV7-4
cdr3_nt: TGTGCCAGCAGTTTATCTAGGGACAGGTACACAGATACGCAGTATTTT; cdr3_aa: CASSLSRDRYTDTQYF; d_call: TRBD1; clone_size: many; j_call: TRBJ2-3; v_call: TRBV27
cdr3_nt: TGTGCCAGCAGTTTAGCGGGATTGAGCACAGATACGCAGTATTTT; cdr3_aa: CASSLAGLSTDTQYF; d_call: .; clone_size: many; j_call: TRBJ2-3; v_call: TRBV12-3/TRBV12-4
cdr3_nt: TGTGCCAGCAGTCGTCCCGGGACTAGCGGTTTTCGAGGTCCTATCACAGATACGCAGTATTTT; cdr3_aa: CASSRPGTSGFRGPITDTQYF; d_call: TRBD2; clone_size: few; j_call: TRBJ2-3; v_call: TRBV3-1
cdr3_nt: TGCAGTGCTAACGACCCCCCATCGGCCAAAAACATTCAGTACTTC; cdr3_aa: CSANDPPSAKNIQYF; d_call: .; clone_size: .; j_call: TRBJ2-4; v_call: TRBV20-1
cdr3_nt: TGCAGTGCTAGAGGTAGGACTAGCGGGAGGTTCGGCGACAATGAGCAGTTCTTC; cdr3_aa: CSARGRTSGRFGDNEQFF; d_call: TRBD2; clone_size: many; j_call: TRBJ2-1; v_call: TRBV20-1
cdr3_nt: TGCAGTGCTAGAGGGACGGTGCCCATGAACACTGAAGCTTTCTTT; cdr3_aa: CSARGTVPMNTEAFF; d_call: .; clone_size: few; j_call: TRBJ1-1; v_call: TRBV20-1
cdr3_nt: TGTGCCAGCAGATCGCAGACAGGGCCCCCACATCAGCCCCAGCATTTT; cdr3_aa: CASRSQTGPPHQPQHF; d_call: TRBD1; clone_size: many; j_call: TRBJ1-5; v_call: TRBV6-1
cdr3_nt: TGTGCCAGCAGCCCTCCCGGGCGCACAGATACGCAGTATTTT; cdr3_aa: CASSPPGRTDTQYF; d_call: .; clone_size: many; j_call: TRBJ2-3; v_call: TRBV11-2
cdr3_nt: TGTGCCAGCAGTCCCTCCCGAAGCGGTGAGCAGTTCTTC; cdr3_aa: CASSPSRSGEQFF; d_call: .; clone_size: many; j_call: TRBJ2-1; v_call: TRBV28
cdr3_nt: TGTGCTAGTTGTGGGAGCCTGAGCTCCTACAATGAGCAGTTCTTC; cdr3_aa: CASCGSLSSYNEQFF; d_call: .; clone_size: .; j_call: TRBJ2-1; v_call: TRBV12-5
cdr3_nt: TGCAGCGCCGGGAGCACTGAAGCTTTCTTT; cdr3_aa: CSAGSTEAFF; d_call: .; clone_size: .; j_call: TRBJ1-1; v_call: TRBV29-1
cdr3_nt: TGCGCCAGCAGTCGACTAGCGGGAGTTAAGGACGAGCAGTACTTC; cdr3_aa: CASSRLAGVKDEQYF; d_call: TRBD2; clone_size: many; j_call: TRBJ2-7; v_call: TRBV10-1
cdr3_nt: TGTGCCAGCACCTTAAGTTACGGGACAGGGTATCAGCCCCAGCATTTT; cdr3_aa: CASTLSYGTGYQPQHF; d_call: TRBD1; clone_size: .; j_call: TRBJ1-5; v_call: TRBV7-2
cdr3_nt: TGTGCCAGCAGCTTAAGGGCTAGCGAGAACACCGGGGAGCTGTTTTTT; cdr3_aa: CASSLRASENTGELFF; d_call: .; clone_size: many; j_call: TRBJ2-2; v_call: TRBV7-3
cdr3_nt: TGTGCCAGTAGTCCCCCGGGCCAGCTTAGCAATCAGCCCCAGCATTTT; cdr3_aa: CASSPPGQLSNQPQHF; d_call: .; clone_size: .; j_call: TRBJ1-5; v_call: TRBV19
cdr3_nt: TGTGCCAGCAGCTTACACGCCGAGGGTTCACCCCTCCACTTT; cdr3_aa: CASSLHAEGSPLHF; d_call: .; clone_size: .; j_call: TRBJ1-6; v_call: TRBV7-2
cdr3_nt: TGTGCCAGCAGCTCCCCCGCACAGAACACTGAAGCTTTCTTT; cdr3_aa: CASSSPAQNTEAFF; d_call: .; clone_size: many; j_call: TRBJ1-1; v_call: TRBV11-3
cdr3_nt: TGCGCCAGCAGCTCGATGACTAGCTCCTACAATGAGCAGTTCTTC; cdr3_aa: CASSSMTSSYNEQFF; d_call: .; clone_size: many; j_call: TRBJ2-1; v_call: TRBV5-1
cdr3_nt: TGTGCCTGGAGGAGTGATGGATTACTTCAAAATACGCAGTATTTT; cdr3_aa: CAWRSDGLLQNTQYF; d_call: .; clone_size: many; j_call: TRBJ2-3; v_call: TRBV30
cdr3_nt: TGTGCCAGCAGTTTGGTCGGCAGCAACTACGAGCAGTACTTC; cdr3_aa: CASSLVGSNYEQYF; d_call: .; clone_size: many; j_call: TRBJ2-7; v_call: TRBV28
cdr3_nt: TGTGCCAGCAGCTTACAGGGGGATGGAAACACCATATATTTT; cdr3_aa: CASSLQGDGNTIYF; d_call: TRBD1; clone_size: .; j_call: TRBJ1-3; v_call: TRBV5-6
cdr3_nt: TGTGCCAGCACCGGGACTAGCGGGAGAAAGTTCTTC; cdr3_aa: CASTGTSGRKFF; d_call: TRBD2; clone_size: .; j_call: TRBJ2-1; v_call: TRBV9
cdr3_nt: TGCGCCAGCAGTACCGGGACAGGGGGCGGTGAGACCCAGTACTTC; cdr3_aa: CASSTGTGGGETQYF; d_call: TRBD1; clone_size: many; j_call: TRBJ2-5; v_call: TRBV12-3/TRBV12-4
cdr3_nt: TGTGCCAGCAGCTTGGTTGGGGTGCCACAAGAGACCCAGTACTTC; cdr3_aa: CASSLVGVPQETQYF; d_call: .; clone_size: .; j_call: TRBJ2-5; v_call: TRBV5-5
cdr3_nt: TGTGCCAGCAGCCAAGAAAGGCTAACAAACACTGAAGCTTTCTTT; cdr3_aa: CASSQERLTNTEAFF; d_call: .; clone_size: many; j_call: TRBJ1-1; v_call: TRBV3-1
cdr3_nt: TGCAGCGTTGGTCAGGGGGGAGATCAGCCCCAGCATTTT; cdr3_aa: CSVGQGGDQPQHF; d_call: TRBD1; clone_size: many; j_call: TRBJ1-5; v_call: TRBV29-1
cdr3_nt: TGTGCCAGCAGTTTAGGAGGGGGAAGAGGACAGCCCCAGCATTTT; cdr3_aa: CASSLGGGRGQPQHF; d_call: .; clone_size: .; j_call: TRBJ1-5; v_call: TRBV12-3/TRBV12-4
cdr3_nt: TGTGCCAGCTCACCGTTGGGACAGGGGCTGGCTGAGCAGTTCTTC; cdr3_aa: CASSPLGQGLAEQFF; d_call: TRBD1; clone_size: many; j_call: TRBJ2-1; v_call: TRBV18
cdr3_nt: TGTGCCAGCAGTTCTGCCCCGGGACAGGGGGACTACGAGCAGTACTTC; cdr3_aa: CASSSAPGQGDYEQYF; d_call: TRBD1; clone_size: many; j_call: TRBJ2-7; v_call: TRBV28
cdr3_nt: TGCAGTGCTAGAAGAGACGGCACAGATACGCAGTATTTT; cdr3_aa: CSARRDGTDTQYF; d_call: .; clone_size: many; j_call: TRBJ2-3; v_call: TRBV20-1
cdr3_nt: TGTGCCAGCAGGATACCGGGACAGGGCCTCTACACCTTC; cdr3_aa: CASRIPGQGLYTF; d_call: TRBD1; clone_size: .; j_call: TRBJ1-2; v_call: TRBV6-2/TRBV6-3
cdr3_nt: TGTGCCAGCAGTTCCTCTAGCGGGAGGTGGGGTCGGAGCTACGAGCAGTACTTC; cdr3_aa: CASSSSSGRWGRSYEQYF; d_call: TRBD2; clone_size: many; j_call: TRBJ2-7; v_call: TRBV27
cdr3_nt: TGTGCCAGCAGCTTAGGGACCATTTTCACTGAAGCTTTCTTT; cdr3_aa: CASSLGTIFTEAFF; d_call: .; clone_size: many; j_call: TRBJ1-1; v_call: TRBV11-2
cdr3_nt: TGTGCCAGCAGCGTTGGACTAGCGGTAAATGAGCAGTTCTTC; cdr3_aa: CASSVGLAVNEQFF; d_call: TRBD2; clone_size: many; j_call: TRBJ2-1; v_call: TRBV2
cdr3_nt: TGTGCCAGCAGCCACAGGGATCAGCCCCAGCATTTT; cdr3_aa: CASSHRDQPQHF; d_call: .; clone_size: many; j_call: TRBJ1-5; v_call: TRBV3-1
cdr3_nt: TGTGCCAGCAGCTCCGGGAGCTCCAGCACAGATACGCAGTATTTT; cdr3_aa: CASSSGSSSTDTQYF; d_call: .; clone_size: .; j_call: TRBJ2-3; v_call: TRBV5-4
cdr3_nt: TGTGCCAGCAAGGCGGGGCTTAGCTCCTACGAGCAGTACTTC; cdr3_aa: CASKAGLSSYEQYF; d_call: .; clone_size: many; j_call: TRBJ2-7; v_call: TRBV6-2/TRBV6-3
cdr3_nt: TGTGCCAGCAGCCCCGCGGGTAGGAATGAGCAGTTCTTC; cdr3_aa: CASSPAGRNEQFF; d_call: .; clone_size: many; j_call: TRBJ2-1; v_call: TRBV6-1
cdr3_nt: TGTGCCAGCAGCTTGCAGGACAGAGATTACGAGCAGTACTTC; cdr3_aa: CASSLQDRDYEQYF; d_call: .; clone_size: once; j_call: TRBJ2-7; v_call: TRBV5-4
cdr3_nt: TGTGCCAGCAGCCAAGATGAGGGCCCAGACGAGCAGTACTTC; cdr3_aa: CASSQDEGPDEQYF; d_call: .; clone_size: many; j_call: TRBJ2-7; v_call: TRBV14
cdr3_nt: TGTGCTAGTGGTTTGCCAGAGCAGTTCTTC; cdr3_aa: CASGLPEQFF; d_call: .; clone_size: .; j_call: TRBJ2-1; v_call: TRBV12-5
cdr3_nt: TGTGCCAGCAGCGGGCTAGAGCCCGGGGAGCTGTTTTTT; cdr3_aa: CASSGLEPGELFF; d_call: .; clone_size: many; j_call: TRBJ2-2; v_call: TRBV7-8
cdr3_nt: TGTGCCAGCAGTTTTAGCGCCACAGATACGCAGTATTTT; cdr3_aa: CASSFSATDTQYF; d_call: .; clone_size: many; j_call: TRBJ2-3; v_call: TRBV7-9
cdr3_nt: TGCGCCAGCAGCTTGGGGGACGCGACCTACAATGAGCAGTTCTTC; cdr3_aa: CASSLGDATYNEQFF; d_call: .; clone_size: few; j_call: TRBJ2-1; v_call: TRBV5-1
cdr3_nt: TGTGCCAGCATAAAACAGATGAACACTGAAGCTTTCTTT; cdr3_aa: CASIKQMNTEAFF; d_call: .; clone_size: many; j_call: TRBJ1-1; v_call: TRBV6-1
cdr3_nt: TGTGCCAGCAGCCAAGATGGCAGGTATCAAGAGACCCAGTACTTC; cdr3_aa: CASSQDGRYQETQYF; d_call: .; clone_size: many; j_call: TRBJ2-5; v_call: TRBV3-1
cdr3_nt: TGTGCCTGGGCCGGATCGAATGAGCAGTTCTTC; cdr3_aa: CAWAGSNEQFF; d_call: .; clone_size: .; j_call: TRBJ2-1; v_call: TRBV30